This TCR beta chain was sequenced during a study of T cell responses to AZD1222 COVID-19 vaccine. Study background: Second-dose intervals near 4 or 12 weeks were combined.

Trimming stripped 3 bases from V and 3 bases from J, with 15 bases between. Germline CDR1 reads SGDLS; CDR2 reads YYNGEE. The CDR3 runs 16 residues. Assay used: immunoSEQ multiplex PCR; TCRdb lists only in-frame clones, some missing. The sample has 140,000 to 150,000 clones, 90% to 95% seen once. This clone was detected once. What it binds is not known. Overall study findings and caveats: Two doses of AZD1222 preceded a rise in Spike-specific TCR breadth and depth. Seropositive AZD1222 recipients at baseline numbered only five or six. In a largely white British group with more females than males, clonal diversity was possibly underestimated.

The receptor was derived from an adult in good health. The chain links TRBV9 to TRBJ2-2; D perhaps matches TRBD1 (6 bases). The sample consisted of peripheral blood, taken on day 0 of AZD1222 vaccination. The CDR3 protein is CASSEHTGLDTGELFF. The CDR3 nucleotides are TGTGCCAGCAGCGAACACACAGGGCTTGACACCGGGGAGCTGTTTTTT.